A single sample is the source of the 23 T cell receptor beta chains below, sequenced in a study of cytomegalovirus exposure and HLA in healthy donors. The study ran its PCR with 60 Vbeta and 13 Jbeta primers. The method was immunoSEQ multiplex PCR; TCRdb's version includes in-frame clones alone and lacks a portion of them. The sample carries approximately 190,000 clones, 75% to 80% recorded once. The source material was PBMCs. These TCRs come from a woman aged 25-40 years in good health and CMV-seropositive.

V usage is TRBV9 and J usage is TRBJ2-6; D remains ambiguous. The germline CDR1 and CDR2 sequences are SGDLS and YYNGEE. V was pared by 4 bases and J by 4 bases, with 18 bases between. This CDR3 region has 17 residues. CDR3: CASSPLPGSVGANVLTF. The DNA of the CDR3 is TGTGCCAGCAGCCCTCTACCGGGTTCGGTCGGGGCCAACGTCCTGACTTTC.

V and J are TRBV9 and TRBJ2-7; D is perhaps TRBD2 (6 bases). CDR3 length equals 14 residues. The V gene's germline CDR1 is SGDLS and CDR2 YYNGEE. Trimming stripped 3 bases from V and 2 bases from J, with 12 bases between. Here the CDR3 reads CASSASEGTYEQYF. The CDR3 DNA is TGTGCCAGCAGCGCCTCGGAGGGAACCTACGAGCAGTACTTC.

This chain uses TRBV5-5 with TRBJ2-2, with TRBD1 as a possible D gene (6 bases). The CDR3 runs 16 residues. Germline V gives CDR1 SGHKS, CDR2 YYEKEE (reference sequence). V was trimmed by 5 bases and J by 0 bases, leaving 14 bases between them. The CDR3 protein is CASSSAQGTNTGELFF. For the CDR3, the DNA is TGTGCCAGCAGTTCTGCACAGGGAACGAACACCGGGGAGCTGTTTTTT.

J is TRBJ2-3 and V is TRBV20-1; D gene unclear. In germline, CDR1 is DFQATT, CDR2 SNEGSKA (reference sequence). The V and J ends lost 3 bases and 2 bases respectively, with 3 bases between them. This CDR3 has 11 residues. The CDR3: CSASITDTQYF. CDR3 nucleotide sequence: TGCAGTGCTAGTATCACAGATACGCAGTATTTT.

This chain joins TRBV7-2 and TRBJ2-7; 9 positions match TRBD1. Germline-derived CDR1 and CDR2 are SGHTA and FQGNSA. V lost 5 bases to trimming and J lost 4 bases; unmatched junction nucleotides: 3. The CDR3 contains 13 residues. The CDR3 coding sequence is TGTGCCAGCAGCGGGGACAGGGTTTACGAGCAGTACTTC. This translates into CASSGDRVYEQYF.

In this sample, this clone turned up once. The rearrangement links TRBV5-4 to TRBJ2-5; D perhaps matches TRBD2 (6 bases). The CDR3 contains 16 residues. The germline CDR1 and CDR2 sequences are SGHNT and YYREEE (reference sequence). V lost 3 bases and J lost 2, with 17 bases in between. CDR3 in amino acids: CASSSGLTNLQETQYF. The CDR3 DNA is TGTGCCAGCAGCTCCGGACTAACCAATCTTCAAGAGACCCAGTACTTC.

The chain carries TRBV9 and TRBJ1-1; D not certain. There are 14 residues in the CDR3. Trimming pared 0 bases from V and 1 base from J, leaving 7 bases between. Germline CDR1 SGDLS, CDR2 YYNGEE. Here the CDR3 reads CASSVDARNTEAFF. In nucleotides, the CDR3 is TGTGCCAGCAGCGTAGACGCGAGGAACACTGAAGCTTTCTTT.

This sequence joins TRBV7-2 and TRBJ1-2; D gene uncertain. Trimming left V 1 base short and J 12 bases short, with 15 bases between. The CDR3 runs to 13 residues. The germline V gene has CDR1 SGHTA and CDR2 FQGNSA. The CDR3 bases are TGTGCCAGCAGCTTAGTGGTCCGGGGTCTTAACACCTTC. Translation: CASSLVVRGLNTF.

The sample holds a few counts of this clone. The gene calls are TRBV19 and TRBJ2-1; 10 nucleotides match TRBD2. This CDR3 is built from 17 residues. Germline-derived CDR1 and CDR2 are LNHDA and SQIVND (reference sequence). The V gene end was trimmed by 2 bases and the J gene end by 3 bases; junction bases not matched to a gene: 7. The CDR3 loop is CASSIITGLADYNEQFF. The CDR3 nucleotides read TGTGCCAGTAGTATAATAACTGGACTAGCGGACTACAATGAGCAGTTCTTC.

J is TRBJ1-2 and V is TRBV2; D is possibly TRBD1 (6 bases). V lost 4 bases and J lost 4, with 13 bases in between. The CDR3 is made up of 14 amino acids. The germline gives CDR1 SNHLY, CDR2 FYNNEI. CDR3 residues: CASSGGRSSYGYTF. Here the CDR3 DNA reads TGTGCCAGCAGTGGGGGGCGCAGCAGCTATGGCTACACCTTC.

This clone was seen a handful of times. The chain joins TRBV5-1 to TRBJ2-5; TRBD2 is a possible D gene (5 bases). V was trimmed by 0 bases and J by 3 bases, leaving 18 bases between them. Germline values: CDR1 SGHRS, CDR2 YFSETQ. The CDR3 contains 17 residues. CDR3 DNA: TGCGCCAGCAGCTTGGCCGGACGGGGAGCCCGTAAAGAGACCCAGTACTTC. It specifies CASSLAGRGARKETQYF.

The chain combines TRBV2 with TRBJ1-1, with D perhaps TRBD1 (6 bases). The CDR3 runs 16 residues. Germline assignment: CDR1 SNHLY and CDR2 FYNNEI. The V and J ends lost 7 bases and 1 base respectively, with 19 bases between them. The CDR3 loop is CASTVNTGLGNTEAFF. CDR3 in DNA: TGTGCCAGCACCGTGAATACAGGGCTTGGGAACACTGAAGCTTTCTTT.

The J gene is TRBJ1-3, the V gene TRBV6-6, with D unresolved. Trimming cost V 2 bases and J 0 bases, with 8 bases left between them. Per germline, CDR1 MNHNY and CDR2 SVGAGI (reference sequence). The CDR3 totals 15 residues. The CDR3 sequence is CASSYTGSSGNTIYF. CDR3 nucleotides: TGTGCCAGCAGTTACACCGGGAGCTCTGGAAACACCATATATTTT.

The chain uses TRBV6-5 and TRBJ1-6; D is unresolved. There are 14 residues in the CDR3. The germline V gene encodes CDR1 MNHEY and CDR2 SVGAGI. V lost 0 bases and J 10 bases, leaving 10 bases between the germline ends. CDR3 in amino acids: CASSYSDSSSPLHF. As DNA, the CDR3 is TGTGCCAGCAGTTACTCTGACTCAAGCTCACCCCTCCACTTT.

This clone was counted a few times. This chain connects TRBV5-8 to TRBJ1-4, with 11 bases matching TRBD1. V lost 4 bases to trimming and J lost 8 bases; unmatched junction nucleotides: 13. Looked up from germline, CDR1 is SGHTS and CDR2 is YDEGEE. This CDR3 region has 17 residues. The CDR3 protein is CASSQHRTGGSGEKLFF. The CDR3 DNA reads as TGTGCCAGCAGCCAACACCGGACAGGGGGCAGTGGAGAAAAACTGTTTTTT.

The rearrangement joins TRBV5-1 to TRBJ2-2, with unresolved D. The germline V gene encodes CDR1 SGHRS and CDR2 YFSETQ. The CDR3 is made up of 13 amino acids. Trimming left V 0 bases short and J 6 bases short, with 6 bases between. This chain's CDR3 is CASSLVPAGELFF. The CDR3 bases are TGCGCCAGCAGCTTGGTTCCCGCCGGGGAGCTGTTTTTT.

In its sample, this clone was seen a few times. The CDR3 nucleotides read TGTGCCAGCAGCTCATCAGTGCCGAAGAGCACAGATACGCAGTATTTT. Its translation is CASSSSVPKSTDTQYF. The chain employs TRBV7-8 and TRBJ2-3, with D hard to call. There are 16 residues in the CDR3. Trimming took off 4 bases at V and 0 bases at J, with 14 bases between the two ends. Germline CDR1 reads SGHVS; CDR2 reads FQNEAQ.

The chain uses TRBV4-1 and TRBJ2-2, with a tentative D call TRBD2 (5 bases). The V gene lost 3 bases and the J gene lost 0 bases, with 11 bases spanning the gap. Germline CDR1 and CDR2: MGHRA and YSYEKL. The CDR3 extends over 16 amino acids. The DNA of the CDR3 is TGCGCCAGCAGCCATTGGGAGCAGACGAACACCGGGGAGCTGTTTTTT. As protein: CASSHWEQTNTGELFF.

In the case of this clone: A read error may account for a junction end that differs from germline. The rearrangement links TRBV2 to TRBJ2-7; possibly TRBD1 for D (5 bases). Germline-derived CDR1 and CDR2 are SNHLY and FYNNEI. This CDR3 has 13 amino acids. DNA of the CDR3: TGTGCCAGCAGTCCGGCGACAGCTCGACCGACAAACTTC. Translating gives CASSPATARPTNF.

V is TRBV7-8 and J is TRBJ2-1; tentative D call: TRBD2 (6 bases). In germline, CDR1 is SGHVS, CDR2 FQNEAQ. The CDR3 consists of 14 residues. V was clipped by 5 bases and J by 3 bases, with 11 bases between them. The CDR3 loop is CASSLRGLYNEQFF. The CDR3 nucleotides read TGTGCCAGCAGCCTAAGGGGACTCTACAATGAGCAGTTCTTC.

The J gene is TRBJ2-2, the V gene TRBV5-6; a weak D match, TRBD1 (6 bases). The V and J ends lost 4 bases and 1 base respectively, with 14 bases between them. The length of the CDR3 is 16 residues. Germline loops: CDR1 SGHDT, CDR2 YYEEEE. In nucleotides, the CDR3 is TGTGCCAGCAGCCCCCCCGGGACACTGAACACCGGGGAGCTGTTTTTT. It encodes CASSPPGTLNTGELFF.

The J gene is TRBJ2-7, the V gene TRBV11-3, with 8 bases that match TRBD2. The CDR3 sequence is 16 residues long. Looked up from germline, CDR1 is SGHNT and CDR2 is YENEEA. V dropped 1 base and J dropped 3; count of bases not matched to a gene: 8. The CDR3 DNA follows: TGTGCCAGCAGCTTAGGCGCGACCGGGACTAGCTACGAGCAGTACTTC. As protein: CASSLGATGTSYEQYF.

The rearrangement uses TRBV10-3 and TRBJ2-2; D is perhaps TRBD1 (6 bases). Trimming took 11 bases from V and 6 from J, leaving 16 bases between them. The CDR3 consists of 13 residues. CDR1 ENHRY and CDR2 SYGVKD come from the germline V gene. CDR3 loop: CAAGTEGAGELFF. CDR3 sequence (DNA): TGTGCCGCCGGGACCGAGGGGGCCGGGGAGCTGTTTTTT.